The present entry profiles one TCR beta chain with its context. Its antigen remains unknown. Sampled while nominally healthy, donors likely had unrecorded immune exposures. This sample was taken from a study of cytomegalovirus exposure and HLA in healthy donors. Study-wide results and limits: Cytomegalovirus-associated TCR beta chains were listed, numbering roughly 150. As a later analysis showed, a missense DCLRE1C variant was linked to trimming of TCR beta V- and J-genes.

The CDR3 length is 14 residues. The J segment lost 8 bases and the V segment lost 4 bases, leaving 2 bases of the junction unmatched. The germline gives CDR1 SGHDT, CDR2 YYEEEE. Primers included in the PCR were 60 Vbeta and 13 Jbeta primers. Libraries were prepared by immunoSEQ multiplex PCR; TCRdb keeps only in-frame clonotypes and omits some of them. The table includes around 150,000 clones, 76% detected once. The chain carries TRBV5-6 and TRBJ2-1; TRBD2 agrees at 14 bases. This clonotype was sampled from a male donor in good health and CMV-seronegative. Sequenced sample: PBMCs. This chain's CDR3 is CASSGGLAGDEQFF. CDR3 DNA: TGTGCCAGCAGCGGGGGACTAGCGGGAGATGAGCAGTTCTTC.